This TCR beta chain was identified in a study of blood T cells in healthy people across ages. Study overall: Using template switching, researchers captured about one barcoded beta molecule for each two T cells.

The use of a sample-barcoded 5' primer and a J-beta primer mix characterized a second PCR of about 6 to 12 cycles. TCRdb called the 5' RACE reads again in MiXCR, with one record for every CDR3 protein. The data show 1.5 million to 2 million distinct CDR3 sequences, roughly 27% seen once. V was cut by 7 bases and J by 1 base, with 13 bases left in between. Germline-derived CDR1 and CDR2 are WSHSY and SAAADI. The CDR3 runs 14 residues. This sequence originates from a woman aged 25 to 45 in good health. The chain combines TRBV10-2 with TRBJ1-1; possible D gene TRBD1, 5 bases. Sequenced input: blood. For the CDR3, the DNA is TGCGCCAGCAAGCCTTTAGGGGCGAACACTGAAGCTTTCTTT. Protein product: CASKPLGANTEAFF.